The T cell receptor (beta chain) described here comes from a study of shared clonotypes between healthy human individuals. Germline CDR1 is DFQATT and CDR2 is SNEGSKA (reference sequence). The V end was cut by 8 bases, the J end by 5 bases, with 12 bases between. There are 11 residues in the CDR3. Those who donated, Caucasian adults without exception, all lived in Nashville, Tennessee. Sequencing was performed with immunoSEQ multiplex PCR; in TCRdb, only in-frame clones are kept and a portion is missing. The profile shows 2,500,000 or so clones, roughly 92% of them singletons. Study-level points and caveats: Limited genetic and exposure-history diversity came from having few donors. Though the depth was large, rarefaction showed that sorted-subset sequencing was incomplete. Larger estimated richness was generally seen in naive subsets than in memory subsets.

To note about this clone: As yet, its antigen is unknown.

The chain combines TRBV20-1 with TRBJ2-5; D may match TRBD1 or TRBD2 (6 bases each). The sequencing input was naive CD4+ T cells sorted from blood. Stated subset: CD45RA+ positively selected. The TCR comes from a man younger than 35 in good health. The CDR3: CSPRGGETQYF. DNA of the CDR3: TGCAGTCCCCGAGGGGGGGAGACCCAGTACTTC.